This TCR beta chain was recorded in a study of T cells in women clearing cervical HPV infection. Study background: Controls were women whose single incident HPV16 infection cleared within 12 months without precancer or cancer. HLA type stays a possible confounder, typing being limited.

The CDR3 loop spans 13 amino acids. Germline V gene data show CDR1 as GTSNPN and CDR2 as SVGIG (reference sequence). V lost 0 bases, J lost 2 bases, and 7 bases lay in between. The assay was immunoSEQ multiplex PCR, and TCRdb's table has in-frame clones only and misses some. The sample table sets out around 31,000 clones. In regard to this clone: The read comes to an end 3 residues before the CDR3 does, leaving the germline J gene to fill in the end.

The chain combines TRBV30 with TRBJ2-5; D remains unclear. Sequencing was done on a sample of blood buffy coat. The source of this sequence is a woman aged 18 to 75 with a cervical HPV16 infection that either progressed to CIN3+ or cleared (not recorded which). CDR3 bases read: TGTGCCTGGAGTGTAGGGCTGCAAGAGACC. Translated: CAWSVGLQET. The entire CDR3 protein is CAWSVGLQETQYF.